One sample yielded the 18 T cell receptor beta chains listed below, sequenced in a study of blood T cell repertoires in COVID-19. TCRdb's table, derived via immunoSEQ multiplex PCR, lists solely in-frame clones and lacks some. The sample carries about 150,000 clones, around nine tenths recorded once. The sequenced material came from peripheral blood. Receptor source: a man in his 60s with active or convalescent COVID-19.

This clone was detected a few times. The CDR3 DNA is TGTGCCAGCAGCTCCATGGGGGCGACTATGAACACTGAAGCTTTCTTT. Translation: CASSSMGATMNTEAFF. This chain uses TRBV9 with TRBJ1-1; a possible D gene is TRBD1 (6 bases). Per the germline V gene, CDR1 is SGDLS and CDR2 is YYNGEE. The CDR3 consists of 16 residues. Trimming removed 4 bases from V and 0 bases from J, with 16 bases in between.

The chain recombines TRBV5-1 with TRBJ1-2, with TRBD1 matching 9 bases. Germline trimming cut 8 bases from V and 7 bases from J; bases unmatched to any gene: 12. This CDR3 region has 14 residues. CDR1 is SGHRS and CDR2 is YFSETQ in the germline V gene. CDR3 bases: TGCGCCAGTTCGCAGGGGACAGGGAAGGCTGGCTACACCTTC. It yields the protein CASSQGTGKAGYTF.

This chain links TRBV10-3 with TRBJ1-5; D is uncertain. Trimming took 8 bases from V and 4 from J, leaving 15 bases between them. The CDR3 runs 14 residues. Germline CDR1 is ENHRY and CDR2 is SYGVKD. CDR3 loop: CAISSGDSNQPQHF. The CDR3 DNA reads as TGTGCCATCTCGAGCGGGGATAGTAATCAGCCCCAGCATTTT.

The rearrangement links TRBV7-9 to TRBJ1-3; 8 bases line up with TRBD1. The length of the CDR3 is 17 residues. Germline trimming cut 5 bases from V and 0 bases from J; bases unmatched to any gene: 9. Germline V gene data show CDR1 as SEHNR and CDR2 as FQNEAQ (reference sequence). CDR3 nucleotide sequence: TGTGCCAGCAGCCCCACCCCGGGACAGGTCTCTGGAAACACCATATATTTT. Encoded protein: CASSPTPGQVSGNTIYF.

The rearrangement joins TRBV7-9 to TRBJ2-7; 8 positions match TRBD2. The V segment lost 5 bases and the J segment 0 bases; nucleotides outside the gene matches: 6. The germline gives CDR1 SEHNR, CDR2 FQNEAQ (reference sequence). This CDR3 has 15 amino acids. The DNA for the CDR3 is TGTGCCAGCAGCGACACTAGCGGACCCTCCTACGAGCAGTACTTC. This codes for CASSDTSGPSYEQYF.

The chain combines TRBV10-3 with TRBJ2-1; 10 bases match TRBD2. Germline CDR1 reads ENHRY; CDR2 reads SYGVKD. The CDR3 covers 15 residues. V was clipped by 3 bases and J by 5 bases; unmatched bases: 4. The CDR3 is CAISEGLAGDNEQFF. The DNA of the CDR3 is TGTGCCATCAGTGAAGGGCTAGCGGGAGACAATGAGCAGTTCTTC.

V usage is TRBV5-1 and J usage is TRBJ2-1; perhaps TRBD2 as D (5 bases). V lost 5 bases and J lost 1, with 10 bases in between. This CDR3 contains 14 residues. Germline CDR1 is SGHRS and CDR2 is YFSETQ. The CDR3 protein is CASRVGESYNEQFF. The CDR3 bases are TGCGCCAGCAGGGTCGGGGAATCCTACAATGAGCAGTTCTTC.

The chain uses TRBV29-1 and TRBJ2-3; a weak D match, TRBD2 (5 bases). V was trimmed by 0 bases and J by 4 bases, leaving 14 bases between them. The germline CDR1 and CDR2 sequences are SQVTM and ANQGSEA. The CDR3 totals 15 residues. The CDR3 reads CSVEDYGVGPDTQYF. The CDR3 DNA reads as TGCAGCGTTGAAGATTACGGGGTCGGGCCAGATACGCAGTATTTT.

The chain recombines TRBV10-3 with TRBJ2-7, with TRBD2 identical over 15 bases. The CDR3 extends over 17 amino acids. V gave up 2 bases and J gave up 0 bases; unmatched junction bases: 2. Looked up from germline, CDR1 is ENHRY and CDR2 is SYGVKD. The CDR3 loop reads CAISEGLAGGSSYEQYF. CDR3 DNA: TGTGCCATCAGTGAGGGACTAGCGGGAGGGTCCTCCTACGAGCAGTACTTC.

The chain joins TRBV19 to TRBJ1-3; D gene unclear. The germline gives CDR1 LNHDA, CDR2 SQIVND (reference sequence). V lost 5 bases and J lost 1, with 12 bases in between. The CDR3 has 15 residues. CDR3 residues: CASSPPGSSGNTIYF. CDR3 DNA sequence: TGTGCCAGTAGTCCTCCTGGCTCTTCTGGAAACACCATATATTTT.

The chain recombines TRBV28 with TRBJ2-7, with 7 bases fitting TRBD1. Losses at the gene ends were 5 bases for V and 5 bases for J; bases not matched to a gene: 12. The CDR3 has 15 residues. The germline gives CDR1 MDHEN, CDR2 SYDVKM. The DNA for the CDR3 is TGTGCCAGCAGTCACTCCGACAGGGCGCGCCACGAGCAGTACTTC. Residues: CASSHSDRARHEQYF.

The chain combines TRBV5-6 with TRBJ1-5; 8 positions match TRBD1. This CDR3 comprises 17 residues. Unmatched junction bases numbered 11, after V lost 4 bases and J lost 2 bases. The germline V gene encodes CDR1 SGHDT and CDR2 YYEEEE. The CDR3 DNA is TGTGCCAGCAGCCCCAGGACAGGGCGTTTAGGCAATCAGCCCCAGCATTTT. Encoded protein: CASSPRTGRLGNQPQHF.

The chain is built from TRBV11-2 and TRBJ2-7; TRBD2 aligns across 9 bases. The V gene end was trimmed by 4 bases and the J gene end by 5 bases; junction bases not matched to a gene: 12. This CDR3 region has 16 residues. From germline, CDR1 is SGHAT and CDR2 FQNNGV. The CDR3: CASSYASGRPIDEQYF. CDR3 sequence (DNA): TGTGCCAGCAGCTACGCAAGCGGGAGGCCCATAGACGAGCAGTACTTC.

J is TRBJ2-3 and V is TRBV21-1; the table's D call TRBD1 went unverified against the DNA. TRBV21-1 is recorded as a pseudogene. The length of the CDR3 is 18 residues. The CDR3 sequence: CASSKDWWRDRVTDTQYF. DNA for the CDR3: TGTGCCAGCAGCAAAGATTGGTGGCGGGACAGGGTCACAGATACGCAGTATTTT.

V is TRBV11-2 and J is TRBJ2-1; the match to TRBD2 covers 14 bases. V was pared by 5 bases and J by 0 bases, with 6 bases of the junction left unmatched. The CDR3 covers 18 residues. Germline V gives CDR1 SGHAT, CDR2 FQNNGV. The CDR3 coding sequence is TGTGCCAGCAGCGCCAGACTAGCGGGGGGGCGCTCCTACAATGAGCAGTTCTTC. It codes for CASSARLAGGRSYNEQFF.

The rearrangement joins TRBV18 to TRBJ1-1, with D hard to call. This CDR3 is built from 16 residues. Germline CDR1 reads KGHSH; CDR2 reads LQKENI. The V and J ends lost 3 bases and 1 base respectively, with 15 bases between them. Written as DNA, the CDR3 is TGTGCCAGCTCACCGACGCGGGCGGTGGGGAACACTGAAGCTTTCTTT. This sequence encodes CASSPTRAVGNTEAFF.

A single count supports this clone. CDR3 protein: CASSTGGTSYNEQFF. DNA of the CDR3: TGTGCCAGTAGTACTGGGGGGACCTCCTACAATGAGCAGTTCTTC. This rearrangement joins TRBV19 to TRBJ2-1; tentatively, D is TRBD2 (6 bases). The CDR3 extends over 15 amino acids. Germline V gives CDR1 LNHDA, CDR2 SQIVND (reference sequence). The V gene lost 4 bases and the J gene lost 0 bases, with 10 bases spanning the gap.

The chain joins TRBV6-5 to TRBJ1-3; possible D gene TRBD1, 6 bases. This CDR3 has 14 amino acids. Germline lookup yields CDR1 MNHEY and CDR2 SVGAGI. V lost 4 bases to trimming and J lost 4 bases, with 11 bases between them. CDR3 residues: CASSSRGRGNTIYF. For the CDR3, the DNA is TGTGCCAGCAGTTCTAGGGGGAGAGGAAACACCATATATTTT.